This note documents a single T cell receptor beta chain sequence. These data come from a study of blood T cell repertoires in COVID-19. J lost 5 bases, V lost 1 base, and 3 bases had no gene match. This CDR3 contains 14 residues. CDR1 GTSNPN and CDR2 SVGIG come from the germline V gene (reference sequence). Libraries were prepared by immunoSEQ multiplex PCR; TCRdb keeps only in-frame clonotypes and omits some of them. The sample carries almost 200,000 clones, about 76% recorded once. This sequence was found in a middle-aged woman with COVID-19, enrolled during active disease. The rearrangement uses TRBV30 and TRBJ1-5; 9 nucleotides line up with TRBD1. Material: peripheral blood. CDR3 in DNA: TGTGCCTGGAGTGAGGGACAGGGAGATCAGCCCCAGCATTTT. This translates into CAWSEGQGDQPQHF.